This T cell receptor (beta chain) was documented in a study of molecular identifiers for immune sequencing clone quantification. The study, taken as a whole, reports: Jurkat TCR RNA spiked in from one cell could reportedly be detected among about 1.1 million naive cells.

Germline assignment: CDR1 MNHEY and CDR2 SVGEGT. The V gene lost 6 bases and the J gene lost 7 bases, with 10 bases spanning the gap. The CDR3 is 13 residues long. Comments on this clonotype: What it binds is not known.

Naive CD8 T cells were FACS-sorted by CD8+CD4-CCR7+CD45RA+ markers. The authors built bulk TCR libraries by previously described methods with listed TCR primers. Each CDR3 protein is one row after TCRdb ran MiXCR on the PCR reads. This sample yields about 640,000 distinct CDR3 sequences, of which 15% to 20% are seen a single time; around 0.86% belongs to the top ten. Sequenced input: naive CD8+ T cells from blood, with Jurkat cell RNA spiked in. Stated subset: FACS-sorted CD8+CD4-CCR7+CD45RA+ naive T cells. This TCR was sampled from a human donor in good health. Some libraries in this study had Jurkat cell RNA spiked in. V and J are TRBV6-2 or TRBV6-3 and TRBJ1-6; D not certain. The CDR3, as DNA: TGTGCCAGCAGGGGAGGCCTAAATTCACCCCTCCACTTT. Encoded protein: CASRGGLNSPLHF.